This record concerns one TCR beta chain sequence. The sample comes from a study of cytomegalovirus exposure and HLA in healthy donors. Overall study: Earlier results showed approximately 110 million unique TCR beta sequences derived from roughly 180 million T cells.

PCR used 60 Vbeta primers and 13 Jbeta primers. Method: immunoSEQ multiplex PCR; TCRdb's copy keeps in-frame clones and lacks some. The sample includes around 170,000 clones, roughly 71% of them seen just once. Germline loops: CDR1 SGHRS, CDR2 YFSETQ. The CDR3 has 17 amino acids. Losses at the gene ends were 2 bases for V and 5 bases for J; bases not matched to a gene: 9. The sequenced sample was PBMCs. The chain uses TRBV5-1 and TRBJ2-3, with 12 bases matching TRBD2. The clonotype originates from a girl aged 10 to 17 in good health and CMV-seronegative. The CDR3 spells CASSLDPSGGAEDTQYF. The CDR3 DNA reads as TGCGCCAGCAGCTTAGATCCTAGCGGGGGGGCGGAAGATACGCAGTATTTT.